The 31 T cell receptor beta chains given below trace back to one sample, sequenced in a study of cytomegalovirus exposure and HLA in healthy donors. 13 Jbeta primers and 60 Vbeta primers were used for the PCR. Sequencing used immunoSEQ multiplex PCR; TCRdb keeps in-frame clones, though not all of them. The table has 200,000 to 250,000 clones, less than 85% seen once. What was sequenced was PBMCs. These receptors all stem from a man aged 18-30 years in good health and CMV-seronegative.

This clone was seen only once. The chain is built from TRBV30 and TRBJ2-7; D possibly corresponds to TRBD1 (5 bases). Germline CDR1 GTSNPN, CDR2 SVGIG (reference sequence). CDR3 length: 12 residues. Trimming left V 6 bases short and J 2 bases short, with 11 bases between. The CDR3 nucleotides read TGTGCCTGTCAGACAGATCCCTACGAGCAGTACTTC. It specifies CACQTDPYEQYF.

This rearrangement joins TRBV9 to TRBJ1-2, with a weak D call TRBD1 (5 bases). V was cut by 3 bases and J by 7 bases, with 13 bases left in between. CDR1 and CDR2 (germline): SGDLS, YYNGEE. The length of the CDR3 is 13 residues. The DNA of the CDR3 is TGTGCCAGCAGCGACAGACCGGGGGGTGGCTACACCTTC. Translated, it gives CASSDRPGGGYTF.

This clone appeared a few times. The chain carries TRBV4-1 and TRBJ2-3, with a weak D call TRBD1 (6 bases). Between the trimmed V and J ends, which lost 2 bases and 2 bases, there was a span of 11 bases. CDR1 is MGHRA and CDR2 is YSYEKL in the germline V gene. The CDR3 extends over 15 amino acids. CDR3 bases: TGCGCCAGCAGCCAAATGGACAGCCACACAGATACGCAGTATTTT. Protein: CASSQMDSHTDTQYF.

The CDR3 bases are TGTGCCAGCAGTTTCCTCCGGGGGGAGCGGGCGACCTACGAGCAGTACTTC. Translated: CASSFLRGERATYEQYF. The chain is built from TRBV28 and TRBJ2-5; TRBD2 matches 7 bases. The J call may be in error: the DNA end matches TRBJ2-7 better. Germline values: CDR1 MDHEN, CDR2 SYDVKM. The CDR3 is 17 residues long.

The chain joins TRBV10-3 to TRBJ1-2; D remains ambiguous. The V end was cut by 0 bases, the J end by 8 bases, with 16 bases between. The CDR3 loop spans 15 amino acids. Germline CDR1 ENHRY, CDR2 SYGVKD. The CDR3 region is CAISESGGLAVGYTF. CDR3 nucleotides: TGTGCCATCAGTGAGTCGGGAGGGCTAGCGGTGGGCTACACCTTC.

V is TRBV29-1 and J is TRBJ2-5, with TRBD1 matching over 9 bases. The CDR3 runs to 13 residues. Trimming took 6 bases from V and 4 from J; bases not matched to a gene: 6. Looked up from germline, CDR1 is SQVTM and CDR2 is ANQGSEA. Written as DNA, the CDR3 is TGCAGCGTATCCGGGACAGGGCGAGAGACCCAGTACTTC. Residues: CSVSGTGRETQYF.

Comments on this clone: Compared with germline, one end of the junction differs, possibly owing to a read error. V gene TRBV7-9 combines with J gene TRBJ2-7, with D perhaps matching TRBD2 (6 bases). The CDR3 runs 15 residues. Germline V gives CDR1 SEHNR, CDR2 FQNEAQ (reference sequence). The CDR3 region is CSSSLGRGLGYEQYF. The CDR3 nucleotides are TGTTCCAGCAGCTTAGGTCGGGGGTTGGGATACGAGCAGTACTTC.

This clone was found once. The chain carries TRBV11-2 and TRBJ2-7; the match to TRBD1 covers 9 bases. CDR3 length: 16 residues. CDR1 and CDR2 from the germline V gene are SGHAT and FQNNGV. J gave up 6 bases and V 4 bases, and 13 bases lay outside the gene matches. CDR3 loop: CASSYSTGTGLAEQYF. The CDR3 DNA sequence: TGTGCCAGCAGCTATTCTACCGGGACAGGGCTCGCCGAGCAGTACTTC.

The J gene is TRBJ2-7, the V gene TRBV19; 14 positions agree with TRBD2. Looked up from germline, CDR1 is LNHDA and CDR2 is SQIVND (reference sequence). V shed 3 bases, J shed 4 bases, and the junction held 8 bases outside the gene matches. The CDR3 has 17 amino acids. The CDR3 sequence is CASSIAGTSGSLYEQYF. The CDR3 DNA is TGTGCCAGTAGTATCGCTGGGACTAGCGGGAGTTTGTACGAGCAGTACTTC.

This clone was recorded at least ten times. The same CDR3 can be traced to other DNA sequences in this sample. The CDR3 bases are TGTGCCAGCAGTTACTCGGGACAGGGAGGCTATGGCTACACCTTC. Translated: CASSYSGQGGYGYTF. The J gene is TRBJ1-2, the V gene TRBV6-5; 9 nucleotides align to TRBD1. The V and J ends lost 0 bases and 4 bases, in that order; junction bases with no gene match: 3. Germline V gene data show CDR1 as MNHEY and CDR2 as SVGAGI. The CDR3 length is 15 residues.

CDR3 in amino acids: CASRPLPRDRGRNYGYTF. In DNA, the CDR3 is TGTGCCAGCAGACCCCTGCCGAGGGACAGGGGGCGCAACTATGGCTACACCTTC. V is TRBV7-9 and J is TRBJ1-2, with 12 bases matching TRBD1. V trimming: 6 bases; J trimming: 2 bases; junction bases outside the gene matches: 13. This CDR3 comprises 18 residues. CDR1 and CDR2 from the germline V gene are SEHNR and FQNEAQ (reference sequence). The whole variable domain, filled in from reference TRBV7-9 and TRBJ1-2, reads DTGVSQNPRHKITKRGQNVTFRCDPISEHNRLYWYRQTLGQGPEFLTYFQNEAQLEKSRLLSDRFSAERPKGSFSTLEIQRTEQGDSAMYLCASRPLPRDRGRNYGYTFGSGTRLTVV.

Comments on this clone: The sample holds other DNA sequences that translate to the same CDR3. This chain uses TRBV5-4 with TRBJ2-7; 7 nucleotides match TRBD1. Germline CDR1 is SGHNT and CDR2 is YYREEE (reference sequence). The CDR3 runs 15 residues. V was clipped by 4 bases and J by 1 base; unmatched bases: 8. CDR3 residues: CASSLSGTASYEQYF. In nucleotides, the CDR3 is TGTGCCAGCAGCCTTTCTGGGACAGCGTCCTACGAGCAGTACTTC.

This clone appeared a few times. The V gene is TRBV18, the J gene TRBJ2-2; D perhaps matches TRBD2 (5 bases). Germline CDR1 and CDR2: KGHSH and LQKENI. V was cut by 1 base and J by 4 bases, with 7 bases left in between. The CDR3 totals 14 residues. CDR3 in DNA: TGTGCCAGCTCACCACAGCGGAGCACCGGGGAGCTGTTTTTT. It specifies CASSPQRSTGELFF. The full variable domain, completed using reference TRBV18 and TRBJ2-2, is NAGVMQNPRHLVRRRGQEARLRCSPMKGHSHVYWYRQLPEEGLKFMVYLQKENIIDESGMPKERFSAEFPKEGPSILRIQQVVRGDSAAYFCASSPQRSTGELFFGEGSRLTVL.

The V gene is TRBV6-1, the J gene TRBJ1-1; TRBD1 might be the D (5 bases). The CDR3 is 14 amino acids. Germline V gene data show CDR1 as MNHNS and CDR2 as SASEGT. V dropped 4 bases and J dropped 1 base, with 10 bases sitting between them. The chain's CDR3 is CASSGNQGNTEAFF. The DNA for the CDR3 is TGTGCCAGCAGTGGAAATCAGGGGAACACTGAAGCTTTCTTT.

The V call is TRBV7-9, the J call TRBJ2-3, with D perhaps TRBD1 (5 bases). Germline V gives CDR1 SEHNR, CDR2 FQNEAQ (reference sequence). The V end was cut by 5 bases, the J end by 4 bases, with 7 bases between. CDR3 length: 12 amino acids. The CDR3 spells CASSRGADTQYF. CDR3 coding DNA: TGTGCCAGCAGCAGGGGCGCAGATACGCAGTATTTT.

The rearrangement links TRBV7-9 to TRBJ2-7, with 12 bases that match TRBD2. Losses at the gene ends were 5 bases for V and 2 bases for J; bases not matched to a gene: 4. This CDR3 is built from 15 residues. CDR1 is SEHNR and CDR2 is FQNEAQ in the germline V gene (reference sequence). The CDR3 loop is CASSGASGRAYEQYF. The DNA of the CDR3 is TGTGCCAGCAGCGGCGCTAGCGGGAGGGCCTACGAGCAGTACTTC.

This chain links TRBV6-1 with TRBJ2-3; TRBD1 matches at 11 bases. The CDR3 runs 14 residues. CDR1 MNHNS and CDR2 SASEGT come from the germline V gene. V trimming: 6 bases; J trimming: 2 bases; junction bases outside the gene matches: 1. This CDR3 is CASRDRGLTDTQYF. The CDR3 DNA follows: TGTGCCAGCAGGGACAGGGGGCTCACAGATACGCAGTATTTT.

V and J are TRBV14 and TRBJ1-5; D uncertain. V dropped 1 base and J dropped 5 bases, with 9 bases sitting between them. This CDR3 comprises 14 residues. Germline V gene lookup returns CDR1 SGHDN and CDR2 FVKESK. The CDR3 loop reads CASSQVGVDQPQHF. CDR3 DNA: TGTGCCAGCAGCCAAGTCGGGGTGGATCAGCCCCAGCATTTT.

V gene TRBV5-6 combines with J gene TRBJ2-1; D gene unclear. The V gene lost 0 bases and the J gene lost 2 bases, with 12 bases spanning the gap. This CDR3 is 16 amino acids long. The germline gives CDR1 SGHDT, CDR2 YYEEEE. The CDR3 reads CASSLAIGRTYNEQFF. The CDR3 DNA reads TGTGCCAGCAGCTTGGCCATCGGCAGGACCTACAATGAGCAGTTCTTC.

The rearrangement uses TRBV11-2 and TRBJ1-5, with no clear D. CDR1 and CDR2 (germline): SGHAT, FQNNGV. The CDR3 is made up of 14 amino acids. Trimming removed 1 base at V and 1 base at J, with 5 bases between. The CDR3 nucleotides read TGTGCCAGCAGCTTAGGCGCGAGCAATCAGCCCCAGCATTTT. It specifies CASSLGASNQPQHF.

With regard to this clone: Other DNA sequences in the sample encode the same CDR3. The rearrangement links TRBV28 to TRBJ2-5; 12 positions match TRBD1. Germline-derived CDR1 and CDR2 are MDHEN and SYDVKM. Trimming at V came to 4 bases and at J to 7 bases, leaving 4 bases not matched to a gene. CDR3 length: 14 residues. This CDR3 reads CASSSPGQGATQYF. CDR3 in DNA: TGTGCCAGCAGTTCCCCGGGACAGGGGGCGACCCAGTACTTC.

This chain links TRBV10-2 with TRBJ1-6, with D possibly being TRBD1 (5 bases). The length of the CDR3 is 14 residues. The V end was cut by 5 bases, the J end by 7 bases, with 12 bases between. Germline V gene data show CDR1 as WSHSY and CDR2 as SAAADI. CDR3 sequence (DNA): TGCGCCAGCAGTAGGACATACGGAAATTCACCCCTCCACTTT. Residues: CASSRTYGNSPLHF.

V gene TRBV4-1 combines with J gene TRBJ1-1; 8 bases match TRBD1. This CDR3 comprises 15 residues. V was clipped by 4 bases and J by 1 base; unmatched bases: 5. Germline assignment: CDR1 MGHRA and CDR2 YSYEKL. In DNA, the CDR3 is TGCGCCAGCAGCCTAACCGGGACAGGGAACACTGAAGCTTTCTTT. This gives the protein CASSLTGTGNTEAFF.

The chain joins TRBV5-1 to TRBJ2-6; tentative D call: TRBD2 (6 bases). The CDR3 has 17 amino acids. Looked up from germline, CDR1 is SGHRS and CDR2 is YFSETQ. Trimming took 0 bases from V and 0 from J, leaving 10 bases between them. The CDR3 reads CASSLGTTSSGANVLTF. CDR3 DNA sequence: TGCGCCAGCAGCTTGGGGACTACCAGCTCTGGGGCCAACGTCCTGACTTTC.

The rearrangement links TRBV5-1 to TRBJ2-5; D unclear. Germline loops: CDR1 SGHRS, CDR2 YFSETQ. Trimming shortened V by 0 bases and J by 1 base, and 10 bases separated the two germline ends. The CDR3 is made up of 15 amino acids. The CDR3 sequence is CASSLGAVRQETQYF. CDR3 coding DNA: TGCGCCAGCAGCTTGGGGGCCGTCCGCCAAGAGACCCAGTACTTC.

This clone was detected a few times. V gene TRBV7-9 combines with J gene TRBJ2-7, with 11 bases fitting TRBD2. Per germline, CDR1 SEHNR and CDR2 FQNEAQ (reference sequence). The length of the CDR3 is 14 residues. After removal of 10 bases from V and 2 bases from J, the junction contained 7 bases not matched to a gene. The CDR3 here is CATDGTSGPYEQYF. The CDR3 DNA follows: TGTGCCACTGATGGGACTAGCGGTCCCTACGAGCAGTACTTC.

The chain recombines TRBV5-1 with TRBJ2-1; 7 nucleotides agree with TRBD2. The CDR3 totals 14 residues. The junction had 6 bases not matched to a gene; V was cut back by 2 bases and J by 7 bases. Germline V CDR1 and CDR2: SGHRS, YFSETQ. The CDR3 region is CASSFSGPWNEQFF. In nucleotides, the CDR3 is TGCGCCAGCAGCTTTAGCGGGCCTTGGAATGAGCAGTTCTTC.

This chain joins TRBV18 and TRBJ2-7; possibly TRBD1 for D (6 bases). Germline loops: CDR1 KGHSH, CDR2 LQKENI. This CDR3 comprises 16 residues. Trimming cost V 0 bases and J 9 bases, with 21 bases left between them. CDR3 nucleotides: TGTGCCAGCTCACCACCGGCAGGGGTGGGCTTAGGAGGGCAGTACTTC. Its translation is CASSPPAGVGLGGQYF.

The chain recombines TRBV2 with TRBJ1-4; perhaps TRBD1 as D (5 bases). The germline V and J ends were trimmed by 2 bases and 1 base, with 8 bases remaining between them. The germline CDR1 and CDR2 sequences are SNHLY and FYNNEI. This CDR3 region has 15 residues. CDR3 DNA: TGTGCCAGCAGTGAACTGGGGGGAACTAATGAAAAACTGTTTTTT. As protein: CASSELGGTNEKLFF.

The chain joins TRBV6-1 to TRBJ2-1, with TRBD1 identical over 8 bases. The CDR3 length is 17 residues. CDR1 is MNHNS, CDR2 SASEGT, per germline. The J segment lost 0 bases and the V segment lost 3 bases, leaving 7 bases of the junction unmatched. As DNA, the CDR3 is TGTGCCAGCAGTGACAGGGGGCAAATCAGCTCCTACAATGAGCAGTTCTTC. This sequence encodes CASSDRGQISSYNEQFF.

The rearrangement joins TRBV5-4 to TRBJ2-1, with 9 bases identical to TRBD1. The germline V gene encodes CDR1 SGHNT and CDR2 YYREEE (reference sequence). The CDR3 has 15 residues. With 3 bases clipped from V and 5 bases from J, the junction kept 6 bases outside the gene matches. CDR3 in amino acids: CASSSRDRAHNEQFF. For the CDR3, the DNA is TGTGCCAGCAGCTCCCGGGACAGGGCCCACAATGAGCAGTTCTTC.